The 25 T cell receptor beta chains below come from one sample, sequenced in a study of T cells in Graves' hyperthyroidism and ophthalmopathy. Amplification targeted TCR beta CDR3 regions from RNA transcripts. Using the HTBI primer set, a first-round RT-PCR was run on the TCR CDR3. From the multiplex PCR reads, TCRdb called clonotypes with MiXCR, one entry per CDR3 protein. Altogether some 370,000 distinct CDR3 sequences are present, about a sixth being singletons, with the ten largest covering around a third. The sample consisted of blood. Receptors originate from a woman aged 25 to 39 with Graves' hyperthyroidism that later progressed to Graves' ophthalmopathy.

This clonotype was seen ten or more times. The V and J genes are TRBV10-3 and TRBJ2-1; D gene unclear. CDR1 and CDR2 (germline): ENHRY, SYGVKD. CDR3 length equals 11 residues. Trimming removed 0 bases at V and 10 bases at J, with 4 bases between. The CDR3 loop is CAISESWEQFF. The CDR3 DNA sequence: TGTGCCATCAGTGAGTCTTGGGAGCAGTTCTTC.

This clonotype was seen a handful of times. The chain uses TRBV4-2 and TRBJ1-6; a weak D match, TRBD1 (6 bases). The CDR3 is 16 residues long. The V gene lost 1 base and the J gene lost 10 bases, with 17 bases spanning the gap. The germline CDR1 and CDR2 sequences are LGHNA and YNFKEQ. The CDR3 protein is CASSQVEGDTSSPLHF. In DNA, the CDR3 is TGTGCCAGCAGCCAAGTCGAAGGGGACACCTCATCACCCCTCCACTTT.

This chain links TRBV3-1 with TRBJ1-2, with TRBD1 matching over 7 bases. This CDR3 is built from 15 residues. V lost 1 base, J lost 0 bases, and 2 bases stayed unmatched. Germline values: CDR1 LGHDT, CDR2 YNNKEL (reference sequence). The CDR3 protein is CASSQGTGANYGYTF. The CDR3 DNA reads TGTGCCAGCAGCCAAGGGACAGGAGCTAACTATGGCTACACCTTC. Full variable domain (missing parts from reference TRBV3-1 and TRBJ1-2): DTAVSQTPKYLVTQMGNDKSIKCEQNLGHDTMYWYKQDSKKFLKIMFSYNNKELIINETVPNRFSPKSPDKAHLNLHINSLELGDSAVYFCASSQGTGANYGYTFGSGTRLTVV.

This clonotype was detected ten times or more. This chain uses TRBV28 with TRBJ1-6; maybe TRBD1 (5 bases). The CDR3 length is 16 residues. The V end was cut by 4 bases, the J end by 6 bases, with 16 bases between. Per the germline V gene, CDR1 is MDHEN and CDR2 is SYDVKM. DNA of the CDR3: TGTGCCAGCAGTTGGGGGAGGACGGTGGGTAATTCACCCCTCCACTTT. It codes for CASSWGRTVGNSPLHF.

This clonotype came up once. This chain uses TRBV28 with TRBJ2-5; 10 bases match TRBD1. Looked up from germline, CDR1 is MDHEN and CDR2 is SYDVKM. The CDR3 contains 15 residues. V gave up 5 bases and J gave up 4 bases; unmatched junction bases: 7. CDR3 DNA sequence: TGTGCCAGCAGTCGTACCGGGACAGGGGTAGAGACCCAGTACTTC. Protein sequence: CASSRTGTGVETQYF.

This clonotype was counted many times. This sequence joins TRBV2 and TRBJ2-3; 7 nucleotides align to TRBD2. V lost 8 bases and J lost 5; bases outside the gene matches: 7. CDR1 is SNHLY and CDR2 is FYNNEI in the germline V gene. The CDR3 contains 13 residues. The CDR3 protein is CASLAGVGDTQYF. CDR3 coding DNA: TGTGCCAGCCTTGCGGGAGTAGGAGATACGCAGTATTTT.

This clonotype was picked up many times. The chain recombines TRBV30 with TRBJ1-1; D is undetermined. V dropped 6 bases and J dropped 1 base, with 15 bases sitting between them. The CDR3 has 14 residues. The germline CDR1 and CDR2 sequences are GTSNPN and SVGIG (reference sequence). The CDR3 spells CACSPWGGNTEAFF. The CDR3 region has the DNA TGTGCCTGTTCCCCCTGGGGAGGGAACACTGAAGCTTTCTTT.

This clonotype was counted ten times or more. This chain joins TRBV20-1 and TRBJ2-1; 8 bases line up with TRBD1. The CDR3 is 14 amino acids. Germline loops: CDR1 DFQATT, CDR2 SNEGSKA (reference sequence). With V trimmed by 5 bases and J by 4 bases, 7 bases remained unmatched. Here the CDR3 reads CSACQGARYNEQFF. In nucleotides, the CDR3 is TGCAGTGCTTGTCAGGGGGCACGGTACAATGAGCAGTTCTTC.

This clonotype showed up many times. The V call is TRBV7-9, the J call TRBJ2-7; 7 bases match TRBD1. J lost 0 bases, V lost 7 bases, and 9 bases had no gene match. The CDR3 consists of 15 residues. In germline, CDR1 is SEHNR, CDR2 FQNEAQ (reference sequence). The CDR3 DNA sequence: TGTGCCAGCAAAACAGACCGGGACAGCTCCTACGAGCAGTACTTC. Its protein is CASKTDRDSSYEQYF.

The genes are TRBV27 and TRBJ2-3; D is undetermined. CDR3 size: 14 residues. Germline lookup yields CDR1 MNHEY and CDR2 SMNVEV (reference sequence). Deletions cut 0 bases from V and 0 bases from J, with 4 bases between. CDR3 in DNA: TGTGCCAGCAGTTTATCGGATAGCACAGATACGCAGTATTTT. Its translation is CASSLSDSTDTQYF.

This clonotype has ten or more counts. The chain recombines TRBV27 with TRBJ2-7; unclear D gene. Germline V lookup: CDR1 MNHEY, CDR2 SMNVEV (reference sequence). Deletions cut 7 bases from V and 2 bases from J, with 18 bases between. CDR3 size: 15 residues. The CDR3 region is CASKITREFPYEQYF. The CDR3 region has the DNA TGTGCCAGCAAAATAACAAGGGAATTTCCCTACGAGCAGTACTTC.

The chain couples TRBV28 to TRBJ1-5; 9 bases match TRBD1. The CDR3 runs 15 residues. Germline assignment: CDR1 MDHEN and CDR2 SYDVKM. Trimming took 0 bases from V and 7 from J; bases not matched to a gene: 4. The CDR3 is CASSLWTGGDQPQHF. CDR3 bases: TGTGCCAGCAGTTTATGGACAGGGGGGGACCAGCCCCAGCATTTT. Full variable domain (missing parts from reference TRBV28 and TRBJ1-5): DVKVTQSSRYLVKRTGEKVFLECVQDMDHENMFWYRQDPGLGLRLIYFSYDVKMKEKGDIPEGYSVSREKKERFSLILESASTNQTSMYLCASSLWTGGDQPQHFGDGTRLSIL.

This clonotype was found many times. The genes are TRBV7-9 and TRBJ2-7; no clear D gene. Trimming cost V 2 bases and J 1 base, with 9 bases left between them. CDR1 and CDR2 (germline): SEHNR, FQNEAQ (reference sequence). The CDR3 sequence is 14 residues long. This chain's CDR3 is CASSLISMSYEQYF. CDR3 bases: TGTGCCAGCAGCTTAATTTCCATGTCCTACGAGCAGTACTTC. Supplemented by reference TRBV7-9 and TRBJ2-7, the full variable domain reads DTGVSQNPRHKITKRGQNVTFRCDPISEHNRLYWYRQTLGQGPEFLTYFQNEAQLEKSRLLSDRFSAERPKGSFSTLEIQRTEQGDSAMYLCASSLISMSYEQYFGPGTRLTVT.

The chain recombines TRBV5-5 with TRBJ2-3; D uncertain. Trimming shortened V by 0 bases and J by 6 bases, and 11 bases separated the two germline ends. The CDR3 is made up of 14 amino acids. Germline lookup yields CDR1 SGHKS and CDR2 YYEKEE (reference sequence). CDR3 amino acids: CASSLAVGLDTQYF. The CDR3 DNA is TGTGCCAGCAGCTTGGCGGTTGGGTTGGATACGCAGTATTTT.

This clonotype was observed at least ten times. V gene TRBV3-1 combines with J gene TRBJ1-2; 9 bases align to TRBD1. This CDR3 comprises 17 residues. Germline values: CDR1 LGHDT, CDR2 YNNKEL (reference sequence). V shed 4 bases, J shed 3 bases, and the junction held 12 bases outside the gene matches. The CDR3 reads CASSPTDPTGGDYGYTF. The CDR3 DNA follows: TGTGCCAGCAGCCCAACGGACCCGACAGGGGGTGACTATGGCTACACCTTC. The entire variable domain, with the rest obtained from reference TRBV3-1 and TRBJ1-2, is as follows: DTAVSQTPKYLVTQMGNDKSIKCEQNLGHDTMYWYKQDSKKFLKIMFSYNNKELIINETVPNRFSPKSPDKAHLNLHINSLELGDSAVYFCASSPTDPTGGDYGYTFGSGTRLTVV.

This clonotype was detected only a few times. This may be a read error, as it is one base from a much larger clone. This chain uses TRBV30 with TRBJ1-3; no clear D. The CDR3 consists of 13 residues. V was pared by 5 bases and J by 5 bases, with 13 bases between. The V gene's germline CDR1 is GTSNPN and CDR2 SVGIG (reference sequence). The CDR3, as DNA: TGTGCCTGGGGGCAGAGGCCTCGAAACACCATATATTTT. Residues: CAWGQRPRNTIYF.

The sample holds many counts of this clonotype. V is TRBV5-1 and J is TRBJ1-4; no clear D gene. Trimming took off 3 bases at V and 0 bases at J, with 15 bases between the two ends. CDR1 is SGHRS and CDR2 is YFSETQ in the germline V gene. The CDR3 consists of 17 residues. The CDR3 loop reads CASSSWPGEATNEKLFF. CDR3 in DNA: TGCGCCAGCAGCTCTTGGCCCGGGGAAGCAACTAATGAAAAACTGTTTTTT.

V usage is TRBV28 and J usage is TRBJ1-5; D is possibly TRBD1 (5 bases). Germline V lookup: CDR1 MDHEN, CDR2 SYDVKM. Trimming stripped 1 base from V and 2 bases from J, with 9 bases between. This CDR3 contains 15 residues. The DNA of the CDR3 is TGTGCCAGCAGTTTATCACTGGGGCGCAATCAGCCCCAGCATTTT. It is translated as CASSLSLGRNQPQHF.

A few counts support this clonotype. This rearrangement joins TRBV6-1 to TRBJ1-1; TRBD1 is a possible D gene (6 bases). The CDR3 has 14 residues. Germline CDR1 is MNHNS and CDR2 is SASEGT. Trimming stripped 7 bases from V and 3 bases from J, with 15 bases between. In DNA form, the CDR3 reads TGTGCCAGCAACCGGGGGGGCGCGGACACTGAAGCTTTCTTT. Translating gives CASNRGGADTEAFF.

Details on this clonotype: A much larger clone differs by one base, so this may be a read error. The chain recombines TRBV24-1 with TRBJ2-3, with D perhaps given as TRBD1 or TRBD2 (5 bases each). Trimming pared 9 bases from V and 6 bases from J, leaving 12 bases between. The CDR3 totals 12 residues. Germline CDR1 and CDR2: KGHDR and SFDVKD. The CDR3 loop reads CATGGEMDTQYF. DNA for the CDR3: TGTGCCACCGGGGGTGAGATGGATACGCAGTATTTT.

The chain joins TRBV4-2 to TRBJ2-3; 15 bases agree with TRBD2. V was clipped by 1 base and J by 2 bases; unmatched bases: 1. In germline, CDR1 is LGHNA, CDR2 YNFKEQ. This CDR3 has 17 residues. The CDR3 region has the DNA TGTGCCAGCAGCCAAGGGACTAGCGGGGGGGACACAGATACGCAGTATTTT. This translates into CASSQGTSGGDTDTQYF.

This clonotype was counted at least ten times. V is TRBV12-3 or TRBV12-4 and J is TRBJ1-3, with 9 bases identical to TRBD1. V shed 6 bases and J 7 bases; nucleotides not matched to a gene: 7. The CDR3 is 14 amino acids. The CDR3 protein is CASSLGQGTNTIYF. CDR3 nucleotides: TGTGCCAGCAGCCTCGGACAGGGGACGAACACCATATATTTT.

The J gene is TRBJ2-4, the V gene TRBV5-6; maybe TRBD2 (6 bases). This CDR3 is 18 amino acids long. Trimming shortened V by 1 base and J by 0 bases, and 17 bases separated the two germline ends. The V gene's germline CDR1 is SGHDT and CDR2 YYEEEE. The DNA for the CDR3 is TGTGCCAGCAGCTTGTTCGAATCAGCGGGCTTAGCCAAAAACATTCAGTACTTC. Translating gives CASSLFESAGLAKNIQYF. The whole variable domain, remainder taken from reference TRBV5-6 and TRBJ2-4, is DAGVTQSPTHLIKTRGQQVTLRCSPKSGHDTVSWYQQALGQGPQFIFQYYEEEERQRGNFPDRFSGHQFPNYSSELNVNALLLGDSALYLCASSLFESAGLAKNIQYFGAGTRLSVL.

This clonotype was counted only a few times. The chain joins TRBV4-1 to TRBJ1-6; D gene unclear. V lost 0 bases and J 8 bases, leaving 14 bases between the germline ends. Germline CDR1 is MGHRA and CDR2 is YSYEKL. The CDR3 is 16 residues long. CDR3 amino acids: CASSQDLRAGYSPLHF. The CDR3, as DNA: TGCGCCAGCAGCCAAGACTTGAGGGCCGGATATTCACCCCTCCACTTT.

V usage is TRBV4-2 and J usage is TRBJ2-5; no clear D gene. Germline-derived CDR1 and CDR2 are LGHNA and YNFKEQ. CDR3 size: 13 residues. V was pared by 1 base and J by 1 base, with 4 bases between. The CDR3 loop is CASSQGTQETQYF. The CDR3 bases are TGTGCCAGCAGCCAAGGTACCCAAGAGACCCAGTACTTC.